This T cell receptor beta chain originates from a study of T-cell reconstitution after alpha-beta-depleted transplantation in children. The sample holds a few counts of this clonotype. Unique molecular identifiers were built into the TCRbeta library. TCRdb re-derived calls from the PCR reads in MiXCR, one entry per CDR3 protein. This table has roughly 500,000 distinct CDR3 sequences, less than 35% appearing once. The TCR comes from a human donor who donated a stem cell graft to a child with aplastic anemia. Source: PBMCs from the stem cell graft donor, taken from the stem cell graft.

The CDR3 loop is CSVVPSGRAEQYF. CDR3 bases: TGCAGCGTTGTTCCCAGCGGGAGGGCCGAGCAGTACTTC. The rearrangement links TRBV29-1 to TRBJ2-7; 10 bases are shared with TRBD2. V was clipped by 4 bases and J by 6 bases; unmatched bases: 6. The CDR3 has 13 amino acids. CDR1 is SQVTM, CDR2 ANQGSEA, per germline.